This T cell receptor beta chain was profiled in a study of CD8+CD57+ T cells in acquired aplastic anemia. This CDR3 region has 12 residues. Between the trimmed V and J ends, which lost 6 bases and 7 bases, there was a span of 13 bases. Notes on this clonotype: Its antigen is not identified. This may stem from a read error, because a much larger clone lies one nucleotide away.

The sequenced patients had an expansion of CD8+CD57+ cells seen by flow cytometry. Study-wide points: In CD8+ cells, Simpson's diversity showed no significant difference between patients and controls. Common to patients and controls were twenty-nine CD8+ CDR3 sequences.

TCR beta VDJ and CDR3 profiling used genomic DNA as template. TCRdb reprocessed the reads via MiXCR and lists one record per CDR3 protein. The sample has approximately 150,000 distinct CDR3 sequences, roughly 48% seen once. The specimen sequenced was sorted CD4+, CD8+, or CD8+CD57+ T cells (not recorded which) from PBMCs. The chain combines TRBV12-3 or TRBV12-4 with TRBJ2-7, with D possibly called TRBD1 or TRBD2 (5 bases each). The clonotype comes from a human donor with aplastic anemia. This chain's CDR3 is CASRGENNEQYF. In nucleotides, the CDR3 is TGTGCCAGCAGGGGGGAAAACAATGAGCAGTACTTC.